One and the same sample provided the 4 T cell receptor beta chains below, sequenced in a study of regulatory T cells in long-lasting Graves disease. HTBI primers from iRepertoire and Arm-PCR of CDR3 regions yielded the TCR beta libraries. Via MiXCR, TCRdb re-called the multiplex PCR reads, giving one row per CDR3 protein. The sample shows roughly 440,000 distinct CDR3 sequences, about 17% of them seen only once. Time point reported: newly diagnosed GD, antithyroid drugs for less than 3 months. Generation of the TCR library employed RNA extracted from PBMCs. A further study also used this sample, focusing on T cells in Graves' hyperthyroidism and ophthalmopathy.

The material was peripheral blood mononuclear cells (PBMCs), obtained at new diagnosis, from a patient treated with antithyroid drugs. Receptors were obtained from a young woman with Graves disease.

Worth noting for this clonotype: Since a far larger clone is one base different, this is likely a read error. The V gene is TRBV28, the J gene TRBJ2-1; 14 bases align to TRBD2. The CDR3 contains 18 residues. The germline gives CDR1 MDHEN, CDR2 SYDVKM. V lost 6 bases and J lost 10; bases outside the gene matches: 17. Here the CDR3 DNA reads TGTGCCAGCAGAGGGACTAGCGGGAGATCTTGGAGGACCTACGAGCAGTTCTTC. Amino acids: CASRGTSGRSWRTYEQFF.

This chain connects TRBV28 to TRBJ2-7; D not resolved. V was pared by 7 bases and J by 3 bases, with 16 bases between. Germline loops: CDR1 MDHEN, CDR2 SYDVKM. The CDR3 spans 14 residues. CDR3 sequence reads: CASTDGETRYEQYF. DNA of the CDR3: TGTGCCAGCACCGACGGTGAGACCCGCTACGAGCAGTACTTC.

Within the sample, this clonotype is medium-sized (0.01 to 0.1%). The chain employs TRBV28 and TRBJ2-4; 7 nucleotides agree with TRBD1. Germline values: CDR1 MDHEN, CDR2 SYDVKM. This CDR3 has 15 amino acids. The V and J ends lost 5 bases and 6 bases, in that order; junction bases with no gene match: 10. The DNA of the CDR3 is TGTGCCAGCAGTCCGCGACAGGGATTCGGAAACATTCAGTACTTC. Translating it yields CASSPRQGFGNIQYF.

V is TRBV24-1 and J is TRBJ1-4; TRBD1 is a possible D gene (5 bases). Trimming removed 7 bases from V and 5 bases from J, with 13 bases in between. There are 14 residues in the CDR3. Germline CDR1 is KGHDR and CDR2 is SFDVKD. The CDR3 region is CATRMGQTNEKLFF. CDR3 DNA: TGTGCCACCAGGATGGGGCAGACGAATGAAAAACTGTTTTTT.